Only one count was recorded for the clone carrying this T cell receptor (beta chain). This sample was taken from a study of blood T cell repertoires in COVID-19. Germline V CDR1 and CDR2: SGHRS, YFSETQ. The CDR3 loop spans 18 amino acids. The V gene end was trimmed by 2 bases and the J gene end by 5 bases; junction bases not matched to a gene: 12. Sequenced by immunoSEQ multiplex PCR; TCRdb stores in-frame clones only, minus some. The table includes under 500,000 clones, 80% to 90% detected once. The rearrangement uses TRBV5-1 and TRBJ2-3; 12 bases are shared with TRBD2. The specimen sequenced was peripheral blood. This TCR derives from a woman younger than 45 with acute or convalescent COVID-19. The CDR3 nucleotides are TGCGCCAGCAGCTTCGCCCAACTAGCGGGGGGTTCGAGAGATACGCAGTATTTT. Protein: CASSFAQLAGGSRDTQYF.